The 31 T cell receptor beta chains below come from one sample, sequenced in a study of T cell changes during pregnancy in multiple sclerosis (dated by TCRdb to the late 2010s). Receptor libraries were prepared by the immunoSEQ multiplex PCR assay. TCRdb provides this immuneACCESS table in a form limited to in-frame rearrangements. Some clones are lacking; in checked studies, under half of them reflect an unresolved V gene, and why the rest are absent is not known. The sample table contains some 38,000 clones; only one count was recorded for around 93% of them. The ten largest make up around 0.4% of the sample. The source was CD4+ T cells from peripheral blood mononuclear cells, collected in the second trimester of pregnancy. These receptors came from a female donor with multiple sclerosis, enrolled in a pregnancy study.

The chain is built from TRBV30 and TRBJ2-7; 7 positions agree with TRBD2. Germline loops: CDR1 GTSNPN, CDR2 SVGIG (reference sequence). The CDR3 has 13 amino acids. The V and J ends lost 3 bases and 5 bases, in that order; junction bases with no gene match: 7. CDR3 loop: CAWRGGVRNEQYF. The CDR3, as DNA: TGTGCCTGGAGGGGGGGGGTTCGGAACGAGCAGTACTTC.

The CDR3: CASSSQGLEQETQYF. CDR3 DNA sequence: TGTGCCAGCAGCTCACAGGGACTAGAGCAAGAGACCCAGTACTTC. The V call is TRBV7-2, the J call TRBJ2-5; 8 bases match TRBD2. The V gene's germline CDR1 is SGHTA and CDR2 FQGNSA. V trimming: 4 bases; J trimming: 2 bases; junction bases outside the gene matches: 6. The length of the CDR3 is 15 residues.

The chain couples TRBV11-2 to TRBJ2-2, with TRBD2 identical over 9 bases. The germline CDR1 and CDR2 sequences are SGHAT and FQNNGV. V trimming: 5 bases; J trimming: 4 bases; junction bases outside the gene matches: 11. The CDR3 sequence is 17 residues long. The CDR3 region is CASSRNLGGGGTGELFF. CDR3 nucleotide sequence: TGTGCCAGCAGCCGAAATTTGGGCGGGGGGGGCACCGGGGAGCTGTTTTTT.

This chain uses TRBV11-2 with TRBJ2-5, with 7 nucleotides matching TRBD1. CDR3 length: 15 residues. Looked up from germline, CDR1 is SGHAT and CDR2 is FQNNGV. The V and J ends lost 5 bases and 7 bases, in that order; junction bases with no gene match: 13. CDR3 DNA: TGTGCCAGCAGCCCCCCGGGACAGTCGAGTGGGACCCAGTACTTC. Protein sequence: CASSPPGQSSGTQYF. Full variable domain (outside the CDR3, taken from reference TRBV11-2 and TRBJ2-5): EAGVAQSPRYKIIEKRQSVAFWCNPISGHATLYWYQQILGQGPKLLIQFQNNGVVDDSQLPKDRFSAERLKGVDSTLKIQPAKLEDSAVYLCASSPPGQSSGTQYFGPGTRLLVL.

The chain uses TRBV6-1 and TRBJ1-5; a weak D match, TRBD1 (6 bases). V was pared by 5 bases and J by 0 bases, with 11 bases between. This CDR3 region has 15 residues. The V gene's germline CDR1 is MNHNS and CDR2 SASEGT. CDR3 in DNA: TGTGCCAGCAGTCGGGACAAAGTTAGCAATCAGCCCCAGCATTTT. Translating it yields CASSRDKVSNQPQHF.

This clone was counted a single time. V and J are TRBV9 and TRBJ1-3; D gene uncertain. This CDR3 region has 16 residues. Between the trimmed V and J ends, which lost 0 bases and 4 bases, there was a span of 14 bases. Germline CDR1 and CDR2: SGDLS and YYNGEE. The CDR3 loop reads CASSVGPGSSGNTIYF. Here the CDR3 DNA reads TGTGCCAGCAGCGTAGGACCCGGGTCGAGCGGAAACACCATATATTTT.

The chain carries TRBV11-3 and TRBJ2-7, with a possible D match to TRBD1 (5 bases). V lost 1 base and J 2 bases, leaving 9 bases between the germline ends. CDR1 SGHNT and CDR2 YENEEA come from the germline V gene. The CDR3 is 14 amino acids. CDR3 DNA sequence: TGTGCCAGCAGCTTAGGTAGGGGTACCTACGAGCAGTACTTC. Its translation is CASSLGRGTYEQYF.

The genes are TRBV2 and TRBJ2-1, with 9 bases lining up with TRBD2. V shed 6 bases, J shed 4 bases, and the junction held 4 bases outside the gene matches. In germline, CDR1 is SNHLY, CDR2 FYNNEI. The CDR3 has 14 residues. CDR3 coding DNA: TGTGCCAGCAGGAGGACTAGCGATTACAATGAGCAGTTCTTC. It codes for CASRRTSDYNEQFF.

This clone is a singleton in its sample. The chain combines TRBV6-6 with TRBJ2-5, with D perhaps TRBD2 (6 bases). V dropped 2 bases and J dropped 4 bases, with 17 bases sitting between them. The CDR3 spans 16 residues. In germline, CDR1 is MNHNY, CDR2 SVGAGI (reference sequence). The CDR3 sequence: CASSYGTLTPTETQYF. In nucleotides, the CDR3 is TGTGCCAGCAGTTACGGGACTCTCACACCGACAGAGACCCAGTACTTC.

V usage is TRBV30 and J usage is TRBJ2-1; D is ambiguous. Trimming left V 0 bases short and J 6 bases short, with 12 bases between. Germline assignment: CDR1 GTSNPN and CDR2 SVGIG (reference sequence). The CDR3 covers 14 residues. CDR3 residues: CAWSVGLDFNEQFF. In nucleotides, the CDR3 is TGTGCCTGGAGTGTAGGTCTAGATTTCAATGAGCAGTTCTTC. Supplemented by reference TRBV30 and TRBJ2-1, the full variable domain reads SQTIHQWPATLVQPVGSPLSLECTVEGTSNPNLYWYRQAAGRGLQLLFYSVGIGQISSEVPQNLSASRPQDRQFILSSKKLLLSDSGFYLCAWSVGLDFNEQFFGPGTRLTVL.

The chain has TRBV27 and TRBJ2-5; D gene uncertain. Germline assignment: CDR1 MNHEY and CDR2 SMNVEV (reference sequence). The CDR3 runs to 13 residues. V shed 4 bases and J shed 3 bases, with 9 bases lying between them. In DNA form, the CDR3 reads TGTGCCAGCAGTTCTCTAGACGAAGAGACCCAGTACTTC. Amino acids: CASSSLDEETQYF.

CDR3: CASSLAGTVLNTEAFF. CDR3 in DNA: TGCGCCAGCAGCTTGGCCGGGACAGTCTTGAACACTGAAGCTTTCTTT. The rearrangement links TRBV5-1 to TRBJ1-1, with 7 bases that match TRBD1. Germline assignment: CDR1 SGHRS and CDR2 YFSETQ. CDR3 length equals 16 residues. Trimming took 0 bases from V and 0 from J; bases not matched to a gene: 5. Filled out from reference TRBV5-1 and TRBJ1-1, the complete variable domain reads KAGVTQTPRYLIKTRGQQVTLSCSPISGHRSVSWYQQTPGQGLQFLFEYFSETQRNKGNFPGRFSGRQFSNSRSEMNVSTLELGDSALYLCASSLAGTVLNTEAFFGQGTRLTVV.

CDR3 bases: TGTGCCAGTAGTACAGGGGTGTACACTGAAGCTTTCTTT. Its translation is CASSTGVYTEAFF. The chain links TRBV19 to TRBJ1-1, with D maybe TRBD1 (6 bases). Looked up from germline, CDR1 is LNHDA and CDR2 is SQIVND (reference sequence). Trimming left V 4 bases short and J 3 bases short, with 9 bases between. This CDR3 is built from 13 residues. Variable domain in full (rest from reference TRBV19 and TRBJ1-1): DGGITQSPKYLFRKEGQNVTLSCEQNLNHDAMYWYRQDPGQGLRLIYYSQIVNDFQKGDIAEGYSVSREKKESFPLTVTSAQKNPTAFYLCASSTGVYTEAFFGQGTRLTVV.

The rearrangement links TRBV7-3 to TRBJ2-2; 13 positions agree with TRBD2. J was trimmed by 2 bases and V by 5 bases; bases with no gene match: 5. Germline CDR1 is SGHTA and CDR2 is FQGTGA. The CDR3 has 17 amino acids. CDR3 sequence (DNA): TGTGCCAGCAGCCGGACTAGCGGGGGCCCTAACACCGGGGAGCTGTTTTTT. This gives the protein CASSRTSGGPNTGELFF.

The V and J genes are TRBV19 and TRBJ2-1; 9 bases align to TRBD1. This CDR3 contains 16 residues. Germline CDR1 LNHDA, CDR2 SQIVND (reference sequence). Losses at the gene ends were 5 bases for V and 10 bases for J; bases not matched to a gene: 15. This CDR3 reads CASSPYAGTGHREQFF. The CDR3 DNA follows: TGTGCCAGTAGTCCCTACGCCGGGACAGGGCACCGCGAGCAGTTCTTC.

The V gene is TRBV7-9, the J gene TRBJ2-2; 7 bases are shared with TRBD1. The J segment lost 4 bases and the V segment lost 7 bases, leaving 9 bases of the junction unmatched. CDR1 SEHNR and CDR2 FQNEAQ come from the germline V gene (reference sequence). The CDR3 length is 15 residues. CDR3 nucleotides: TGTGCCAGCAACCAGACAGGGTTCGGCACCGGGGAGCTGTTTTTT. It encodes CASNQTGFGTGELFF.

This sequence joins TRBV21-1 and TRBJ1-1. TRBV21-1 is a recognized pseudogene. CDR3 length equals 14 residues. In DNA, the CDR3 is TGTGCCAGCAGCAACCCACTCGAGAACACTGAAGCTTTCTTT. This codes for CASSNPLENTEAFF.

The chain has TRBV11-2 and TRBJ2-3, with 10 bases identical to TRBD2. The CDR3 runs to 16 residues. V lost 5 bases and J lost 3; bases outside the gene matches: 8. Germline lookup yields CDR1 SGHAT and CDR2 FQNNGV. The CDR3 loop reads CASSRVASGGTDTQYF. The CDR3 bases are TGTGCCAGCAGCCGGGTTGCTAGCGGGGGTACAGATACGCAGTATTTT.

The chain combines TRBV30 with TRBJ2-1; 9 bases match TRBD1. Germline V lookup: CDR1 GTSNPN, CDR2 SVGIG (reference sequence). CDR3 length: 14 residues. J was trimmed by 3 bases and V by 5 bases; bases with no gene match: 5. The CDR3 region is CAWRKTGGYNEQFF. CDR3 DNA: TGTGCCTGGCGTAAGACAGGGGGCTACAATGAGCAGTTCTTC.

The chain joins TRBV7-3 to TRBJ2-1; TRBD1 might be the D (6 bases). Looked up from germline, CDR1 is SGHTA and CDR2 is FQGTGA. V was trimmed by 5 bases and J by 7 bases, leaving 18 bases between them. The CDR3 runs 15 residues. CDR3 nucleotide sequence: TGTGCCAGCAGCCTGGGCCTTCAGGGGCTAAATGAGCAGTTCTTC. Amino acids: CASSLGLQGLNEQFF.

The rearrangement uses TRBV29-1 and TRBJ1-1, with D maybe TRBD1 (5 bases). Germline values: CDR1 SQVTM, CDR2 ANQGSEA. The CDR3 has 15 amino acids. V was clipped by 7 bases and J by 0 bases, with 18 bases between them. CDR3 residues: CSAGGVGNMNTEAFF. For the CDR3, the DNA is TGCAGCGCCGGAGGGGTGGGGAATATGAACACTGAAGCTTTCTTT.

V gene TRBV18 combines with J gene TRBJ2-7, with a tentative D call TRBD2 (6 bases). The CDR3 sequence is 15 residues long. Between the trimmed V and J ends, which lost 2 bases and 1 base, there was a span of 12 bases. Germline CDR1 and CDR2: KGHSH and LQKENI. The CDR3 DNA follows: TGTGCCAGCTCACCAGGGGCTGGGGGGTCCTACGAGCAGTACTTC. It yields the protein CASSPGAGGSYEQYF.

The chain links TRBV28 to TRBJ1-1; D gene unclear. The V gene's germline CDR1 is MDHEN and CDR2 SYDVKM. The CDR3 is made up of 14 amino acids. Between the trimmed V and J ends, which lost 4 bases and 5 bases, there was a span of 14 bases. The CDR3 bases are TGTGCCAGCAGTTCTCGAGGGAGGAGAACTGAAGCTTTCTTT. Translation gives CASSSRGRRTEAFF.

The chain carries TRBV6-1 and TRBJ2-1, with 11 bases matching TRBD1. CDR3 size: 16 residues. V was pared by 4 bases and J by 2 bases, with 4 bases of the junction left unmatched. The V gene's germline CDR1 is MNHNS and CDR2 SASEGT. CDR3 coding DNA: TGTGCCAGCAGTGCCCGGGACAGGGGGACCTACAATGAGCAGTTCTTC. This translates into CASSARDRGTYNEQFF.

The rearrangement joins TRBV7-2 to TRBJ2-1; 11 nucleotides match TRBD1. CDR1 and CDR2 from the germline V gene are SGHTA and FQGNSA. J was trimmed by 10 bases and V by 5 bases; bases with no gene match: 7. This CDR3 is built from 14 residues. Here the CDR3 reads CASSRDRGFGEQFF. CDR3 in DNA: TGTGCCAGCAGCCGGGACAGGGGGTTTGGGGAGCAGTTCTTC.

V usage is TRBV7-2 and J usage is TRBJ2-1; possibly TRBD2 for D (7 bases). Germline loops: CDR1 SGHTA, CDR2 FQGNSA. V lost 5 bases, J lost 2 bases, and 16 bases lay in between. There are 16 residues in the CDR3. This chain's CDR3 is CASSPPGGATYNEQFF. The CDR3 region has the DNA TGTGCCAGCAGCCCCCCTGGGGGGGCGACCTACAATGAGCAGTTCTTC. Together with reference TRBV7-2 and TRBJ2-1, the CDR3 gives the full variable domain: GAGVSQSPSNKVTEKGKDVELRCDPISGHTALYWYRQSLGQGLEFLIYFQGNSAPDKSGLPSDRFSAERTGGSVSTLTIQRTQQEDSAVYLCASSPPGGATYNEQFFGPGTRLTVL.

This chain connects TRBV11-2 to TRBJ1-2, with D uncertain. The V end lost 4 bases, the J end lost 7 bases, and 13 bases lay between the germline ends. The CDR3 has 13 residues. Germline loops: CDR1 SGHAT, CDR2 FQNNGV. The CDR3 DNA reads as TGTGCCAGCAGCTCGTCAGTCATCACTGGCTACACCTTC. It specifies CASSSSVITGYTF. The complete variable domain, with remaining parts taken from reference TRBV11-2 and TRBJ1-2, reads EAGVAQSPRYKIIEKRQSVAFWCNPISGHATLYWYQQILGQGPKLLIQFQNNGVVDDSQLPKDRFSAERLKGVDSTLKIQPAKLEDSAVYLCASSSSVITGYTFGSGTRLTVV.

V and J are TRBV18 and TRBJ1-1; D is possibly TRBD1 (6 bases). With 8 bases removed from V and 1 base from J, the gap between germline ends came to 11 bases. In germline, CDR1 is KGHSH, CDR2 LQKENI. CDR3 size: 13 residues. The CDR3 sequence is CASRRDTNTEAFF. The CDR3 region has the DNA TGTGCCAGCCGTCGGGACACGAACACTGAAGCTTTCTTT.

The chain joins TRBV19 to TRBJ1-5; D is uncertain. CDR1 and CDR2 from the germline V gene are LNHDA and SQIVND (reference sequence). Trimming shortened V by 1 base and J by 7 bases, and 20 bases separated the two germline ends. The CDR3 has 17 amino acids. CDR3 loop: CASSIAPGSGGSQPQHF. DNA for the CDR3: TGTGCCAGTAGTATAGCCCCCGGGTCCGGCGGTAGCCAGCCCCAGCATTTT. The whole variable domain, remainder taken from reference TRBV19 and TRBJ1-5, is DGGITQSPKYLFRKEGQNVTLSCEQNLNHDAMYWYRQDPGQGLRLIYYSQIVNDFQKGDIAEGYSVSREKKESFPLTVTSAQKNPTAFYLCASSIAPGSGGSQPQHFGDGTRLSIL.

The chain uses TRBV5-4 and TRBJ1-1; 9 bases agree with TRBD1. CDR3 size: 16 residues. The germline CDR1 and CDR2 sequences are SGHNT and YYREEE (reference sequence). The V segment lost 0 bases and the J segment 1 base; nucleotides outside the gene matches: 4. This CDR3 is CASSLGGQGQNTEAFF. Written as DNA, the CDR3 is TGTGCCAGCAGCTTGGGGGGACAGGGACAGAACACTGAAGCTTTCTTT.

The CDR3 DNA is TGTGCCAGCTCACCTATGGGTCCAGGGGAGACTGAAGCTTTCTTT. It specifies CASSPMGPGETEAFF. The chain carries TRBV18 and TRBJ1-1; weak D call: TRBD1 (6 bases). Germline CDR1 and CDR2: KGHSH and LQKENI. The V gene lost 3 bases and the J gene lost 5 bases, with 16 bases spanning the gap. This CDR3 is built from 15 residues.